The T cell receptor (beta chain) described here comes from a study of CD8 T cells in Susac syndrome (dated by TCRdb to the late 2010s). With regard to the full study: Among the sequenced Susac syndrome patients, roughly six had clinically active disease and eight or nine were in clinical remission. The study used repertoire sequencing to test whether antigen drove CD8+ T cell activation and differentiation in Susac syndrome. At the time of blood withdrawal, Susac syndrome patients were either therapy-naive, taking corticosteroids (with some also receiving IVIg), or on IVIg alone. General conclusions and limits of the study: The TCR sequencing and HLA analysis was acknowledged to have included a relatively small number of individuals. In patients with Susac syndrome, the CD4+ T cell repertoire showed no detectable clonal expansion.

RNA was extracted using the RNeasy kit, and about 0.5 to 1 microgram was reverse transcribed with random hexamers. The immunoSEQ multiplex PCR assay, which covers 54 Vbeta and 13 Jbeta segments, was used to amplify TCR beta CDR3 regions. PCR amplification bias was corrected by using a synthetic template baseline for primer optimization and computational correction. The authors' analysis ran thus. Reads were annotated to V, D and J genes per IMGT and analyzed with immunoSEQ Analyzer, keeping only productive sequences. Clonality was computed as one minus Shannon entropy normalized by log2 of the number of productive unique sequences. For each patient and control, public and private clones were evaluated within the 100 most prevalent clones. Clones were defined as Susac-specific when absent from the healthy and MS cohorts, from 1,000 to 1,100 published viral clones and from other ImmuneACCESS disease sequences. TCRdb passed the public sequencing reads through fastp at Q25 and MiXCR, retaining productive beta sequences. Each CDR3 protein gets just one entry, which takes the most common genes and DNA from the rows behind it. V and J calls and clone size were set by TCRdb, not the authors. Here the sample has under 200,000 distinct CDR3 sequences; approximately 96% occur a single time. Around 0.1% of the sample is taken by the ten largest.

Peripheral blood CD8+ and CD4+ T cells from healthy donors, Susac syndrome patients and multiple sclerosis patients were profiled by high-throughput TCR beta sequencing. Susac syndrome patients met recently defined diagnostic criteria for definite or probable disease. Bulk CD8+ and CD4+ T cells were purified magnetically by negative isolation, whereas CD8+ TEMRA cells were enriched by FACS. Blood was collected in EDTA tubes and processed within 24 hours, with PBMCs isolated through density gradient centrifugation. PBMCs intended for TCR sequencing were cryopreserved in liquid nitrogen and thawed later in a water bath at 37 degrees C. A purity of at least 90% was achieved for sorted or isolated CD4+, CD8+ and CD8+ TEMRA cells. Concerning this clonotype itself: Its antigen has not been determined. The record has no base qualities; no much larger clone is one base away.

The CDR1 and CDR2 encoded by the germline V gene (reference sequence) are DFQATT and SNEGSKA. Inclusive of the bounding cysteine and phenylalanine, the CDR3 is 15 residues long. Just CDR3 DNA is preserved here, 45 bases in frame from base 1. V is cut back by 8 bases and J by 3 bases, with 13 bases in the junction unmatched. The TCR originated in a human donor with Susac syndrome. The chain uses TRBV20-1 and TRBJ2-5; 9 nucleotides in the junction match TRBD1. Sequences were obtained from CD4+ T cells from PBMCs. The bases read TGCAGTTCCACCCCGGGACAGGGTTTGGAAGAGACCCAGTACTTC. Its protein product is CSSTPGQGLEETQYF.